Listed below are T cell receptor beta chains from one sample, sequenced in a study of T cell repertoires in cytomegalovirus infection. No antigen has been assigned to these receptors. TCRdb passed the reads through MiXCR, listing each CDR3 protein once. Of 300,000 to 400,000 distinct CDR3 sequences listed, around 25% were seen once; the top ten hold 10% to 15%. Sequenced here: cultured PBMCs, sampled from culture after CMV antigen stimulation. Receptors originate from a human donor in good health (CMV status not recorded). Some clones in this sample may be carry-over from other donors' samples. CDR3s include the opening cysteine and the closing phenylalanine or tryptophan. A D gene is named only where the DNA matches it firmly. The size field is filled for only some rows; it gives once, few, many or a size class.

D	J	size	V	length	DNA	CDR3
.	TRBJ2-7	.	TRBV20-1	18	TGCAGTGCTAGAGGGGGCCAGGGGACCCCGCAATCAATCTACGAGCAGTACTTC	CSARGGQGTPQSIYEQYF
TRBD2	TRBJ2-1	few	TRBV29-1	13	TGCAGCGATAGCGGGAGAGGAGTTGGTGAGCAGTTCTTC	CSDSGRGVGEQFF
.	TRBJ2-1	many	TRBV7-6	14	TGTGCCAGCAGCTTAGGAGTGGCGGGTGATGAGCAGTTCTTC	CASSLGVAGDEQFF
.	TRBJ2-5	.	TRBV10-3	14	TGTGCCATCAGTGAGACTCAGGGGAGAGAGACCCAGTACTTC	CAISETQGRETQYF
.	TRBJ2-1	.	TRBV9	18	TGTGCCAGCAGCGTAGGACCCCTCGGGGGAAGCTCCTACAATGAGCAGTTCTTC	CASSVGPLGGSSYNEQFF
.	TRBJ2-3	.	TRBV24-1	14	TGTGCCACCAGTGCGGGAACCAACACAGATACGCAGTATTTT	CATSAGTNTDTQYF
TRBD1	TRBJ1-4	.	TRBV7-9	16	TGTGCCAGCAGTTTACCAGGGGGAGCAACTAATGAAAAACTGTTTTTT	CASSLPGGATNEKLFF
TRBD2	TRBJ2-2	.	TRBV5-6	13	TGTGCCAGCACAGCGGGAACAATCGGGGAGCTGTTTTTT	CASTAGTIGELFF
.	TRBJ1-5	.	TRBV12-3/TRBV12-4	16	TGTGCCAGCAGCCCATCGGCGGTGAGGGCCAATCAGCCCCAGCATTTT	CASSPSAVRANQPQHF
.	TRBJ2-1	.	TRBV6-2/TRBV6-3	12	TGTGCCAGCAGTTACAGAGGGCCCGAGCAGTTCTTC	CASSYRGPEQFF
.	TRBJ2-7	many	TRBV11-2	15	TGTGCCAGCAGCACACGACCGGGACGGGAATACGAGCAGTACTTC	CASSTRPGREYEQYF